The source of this TCR beta chain is a study of blood T cell repertoires in COVID-19. Followed longitudinally, the Seattle patients had been enrolled during active infection. Germline V gene sequence: CDR1 MNHNY, CDR2 SVGAGI (reference sequence). Trimming removed 4 bases at V and 8 bases at J, with 14 bases between. This CDR3 region has 14 residues. Repertoires were generated with immunoSEQ multiplex PCR, while TCRdb's copy carries only in-frame clones and drops some. The repertoire holds some 230,000 clones, 70% to 90% seen once, with 10% in the top ten. Sample: peripheral blood. The receptor comes from a woman aged 45-65 years with COVID-19, enrolled during active disease. V and J are TRBV6-6 and TRBJ2-2, with a weak D call TRBD1 (5 bases). The CDR3 nucleotides are TGTGCCAGCAGTTCAGGGCTTACGAGAGGGGAGCTGTTTTTT. Translated, it gives CASSSGLTRGELFF.